The rows below give T cell receptor beta chains drawn from one sample of a study of blood T cell repertoires in COVID-19. Assay: immunoSEQ multiplex PCR; the TCRdb copy retains only in-frame clones and omits some. Among around 58,000 clones listed, approximately 90% were seen once. What was sequenced was peripheral blood. The source is a human donor with active COVID-19. The donor label of this sample is uncertain. Both conserved end residues are part of each CDR3. A D gene is named only where the DNA matches it firmly. Clone size is given for some rows only: seen once, a few or many times, or a class if the clone is expanded.

v_call,d_call,clone_size,j_call,cdr3_nt,cdr3_aa
TRBV18,TRBD1,.,TRBJ2-3,TGTGCCAGCTCACCTAAAACAGGGGGCTGGCTAGATACGCAGTATTTT,CASSPKTGGWLDTQYF
TRBV24-1,TRBD1,.,TRBJ1-2,TGTGCCACCAGTGACGCCAAACCCGGACAGGGCACACAGGGCTACACCTTC,CATSDAKPGQGTQGYTF
TRBV28,TRBD2,medium-sized,TRBJ2-3,TGTGCCAGCAGTTTCCTAGCGGGAGGGCATGAAACAGATACGCAGTATTTT,CASSFLAGGHETDTQYF
TRBV21-1,.,.,TRBJ2-1,TGTGCCAGCAGCCCCCCAGGGGCTAGCGGGGGGACATACAATGAGCAGTTCTTC,CASSPPGASGGTYNEQFF
TRBV5-1,.,.,TRBJ2-1,TGCGCCAGCACCCGGGGGGACATCTACAATGAGCAGTTCTTC,CASTRGDIYNEQFF
TRBV15,.,.,TRBJ1-1,TGTGCCACCAGCAGGGGACACCTGAACACTGAAGCTTTCTTT,CATSRGHLNTEAFF
TRBV6-1,TRBD1,few,TRBJ2-2,TGTGCCAGCAGTGGGACAGGGGGCCGTCTCCTGAACACCGGGGAGCTGTTTTTT,CASSGTGGRLLNTGELFF
TRBV18,.,.,TRBJ2-7,TGTGCCAGCTCACCGCAGGTAACCTACGAGCAGTACTTC,CASSPQVTYEQYF
TRBV6-2/TRBV6-3,TRBD1,.,TRBJ1-5,TGTGCCAGCAGTTACTCAACGGGACAGGGGGGCAATCAGCCCCAGCATTTT,CASSYSTGQGGNQPQHF
TRBV29-1,TRBD1,.,TRBJ2-1,TGCAGCGTTGCCGACAGGGGGCTTTACAATGAGCAGTTCTTC,CSVADRGLYNEQFF
TRBV4-3,.,.,TRBJ2-1,TGCGCCAGCAGCCAGGGACGGGAGCTATACAATGAGCAGTTCTTC,CASSQGRELYNEQFF
TRBV29-1,.,.,TRBJ2-1,TGCAGCGTTGAAGGGTGGGGCCAGTCCTACAATGAGCAGTTCTTC,CSVEGWGQSYNEQFF
TRBV3-1/TRBV3-2,TRBD1,.,TRBJ1-1,TGTGCCAGCAGCCATGCTACCGGGACAGTAAACACTGAAGCTTTCTTT,CASSHATGTVNTEAFF
TRBV25-1,.,.,TRBJ1-5,TGTGCCAGCAGGTCAGGGGCTGGCAATCAGCCCCAGCATTTT,CASRSGAGNQPQHF
TRBV7-3,.,.,TRBJ2-2,TGTGCCAGCAGCTCCTCTTCCACCGGGGAGCTGTTTTTT,CASSSSSTGELFF
TRBV27,TRBD1,.,TRBJ1-2,TGTGCCAGCAGTGCCGGACAGGGCTATGGCTACACCTTC,CASSAGQGYGYTF
TRBV9,.,.,TRBJ2-3,TGTGCCAGCAGCGTAACAGGGATTTACACAGATACGCAGTATTTT,CASSVTGIYTDTQYF
TRBV4-1,.,.,TRBJ1-2,TGCGCCAGCAGCCAAGTACCGGGGGAGAGGAACTATGGCTACACCTTC,CASSQVPGERNYGYTF
TRBV6-5,.,.,TRBJ1-1,TGTGCCAGCAGTTACTCGGGGCCGAGCTCTGAAGCTTTCTTT,CASSYSGPSSEAFF
TRBV2,.,.,TRBJ2-2,TGTGCCAGCAGGGACTTCAACACCGGGGAGCTGTTTTTT,CASRDFNTGELFF
TRBV11-2,TRBD1,.,TRBJ2-2,TGTGCCAGCAGCCCTCCGGGACAGGGGAACACCGGGGAGCTGTTTTTT,CASSPPGQGNTGELFF
TRBV20-1,.,.,TRBJ2-7,TGCAGTGTTCCCCTGGGCCCCGAGCAGTACTTC,CSVPLGPEQYF
TRBV3-1/TRBV3-2,.,.,TRBJ1-1,TGTGCCAGCAGCCAAGGCAACAGCAACACTGAAGCTTTCTTT,CASSQGNSNTEAFF
TRBV19,.,.,TRBJ1-6,TGTGCCAGTAGGACGGCGGGTAGGTCTCTTTCACCCCTCCACTTT,CASRTAGRSLSPLHF
TRBV27,.,once,TRBJ2-2,TGTGCCAGCAGTTTAGGAGGACTCCTGATAGGGACGAACACCGGGGAGCTGTTTTTT,CASSLGGLLIGTNTGELFF
TRBV19,TRBD1,.,TRBJ1-4,TGTGCCAGTAAAGGACAGGGGGCTGGTGAAAAACTGTTTTTT,CASKGQGAGEKLFF
TRBV9,.,once,TRBJ2-3,TGTGCCAGCAGCGTCCTAGGAGTCTCAGATACGCAGTATTTT,CASSVLGVSDTQYF
TRBV6-2/TRBV6-3,TRBD2,.,TRBJ2-3,TGTGCCAGCAGTTACTCACCATCCGGACTAGCGGGGGGAGATACGCAGTATTTT,CASSYSPSGLAGGDTQYF
TRBV5-1,TRBD1,.,TRBJ1-1,TGCGCCAGCAGGGACAGGGCGAACACTGAAGCTTTCTTT,CASRDRANTEAFF
TRBV5-6,.,.,TRBJ1-1,TGTGCCAGCAGTTTGGTCCCTGAGTTGAACACTGAAGCTTTCTTT,CASSLVPELNTEAFF
TRBV7-8,.,.,TRBJ2-7,TGTGCCAGCAGGTTAAAATGGTACGGTACCTACGAGCAGTACTTC,CASRLKWYGTYEQYF
TRBV6-5,.,.,TRBJ2-3,TGTGCCAGCAGTCCTGGGCCAGATACGCAGTATTTT,CASSPGPDTQYF
TRBV27,TRBD2,.,TRBJ2-1,TGTGCCAGCACATCCGGGACTAGCGGGATCAATGAGCAGTTCTTC,CASTSGTSGINEQFF
TRBV3-1/TRBV3-2,.,once,TRBJ2-5,TGTGCCAGCAGCGTTATGGGGTCGAGGGCTCAAGAGACCCAGTACTTC,CASSVMGSRAQETQYF
TRBV27,TRBD2,.,TRBJ2-7,TGTGCCAGCAGTTCTGGGACTAGCGGGCCCCCCTACGAGCAGTACTTC,CASSSGTSGPPYEQYF
TRBV19,TRBD1,.,TRBJ1-4,TGTGCCAGTAGTCCCTACCGACAGGGCGGAGGCGAAAAACTGTTTTTT,CASSPYRQGGGEKLFF
TRBV6-5,.,.,TRBJ1-1,TGTGCCAGCAATCTCAGGGACACTGAAGCTTTCTTT,CASNLRDTEAFF
TRBV11-2,.,.,TRBJ2-3,TGTGCCGGGGTGGGGCCACACACAGATACGCAGTATTTT,CAGVGPHTDTQYF
TRBV6-2/TRBV6-3,TRBD1,few,TRBJ1-5,TGTGCCAGCAGCAGGGACAGGGTTAGCTATCAGCCCCAGCATTTT,CASSRDRVSYQPQHF
TRBV25-1,.,.,TRBJ2-3,TGTGCCAGCAGTCTTCAGGGGCCGTCAGATACGCAGTATTTT,CASSLQGPSDTQYF
TRBV2,.,.,TRBJ1-5,TGTGCCAGCACCCCAAGGTCGGGGGTTTATAGCAATCAGCCCCAGCATTTT,CASTPRSGVYSNQPQHF
TRBV2,.,.,TRBJ2-5,TGTGCCAGCCGGCCAGGGGCTCTTGAGACCCAGTACTTC,CASRPGALETQYF
TRBV3-1/TRBV3-2,.,.,TRBJ1-2,TGTGCCAGCAGCCAAGAGGGCGACCGCTATGGCTACACCTTC,CASSQEGDRYGYTF
TRBV10-3,TRBD1,.,TRBJ1-2,TGTGCCATCAGTGGGGACAGGGACGACTATGGCTACACCTTC,CAISGDRDDYGYTF
TRBV13,TRBD1,.,TRBJ2-1,TGTGCCAGCAGCTATCCGGGACAGGACTACAATGAGCAGTTCTTC,CASSYPGQDYNEQFF
TRBV5-1,.,.,TRBJ2-3,TGCGCCAGCAGCTTGGTTAGCGGAACAGATACGCAGTATTTT,CASSLVSGTDTQYF
TRBV5-1,.,.,TRBJ2-3,TGCGCCAGCAGCACAGGGCAGGCCACAGATACGCAGTATTTT,CASSTGQATDTQYF
TRBV5-1,.,.,TRBJ1-1,TGCGCCAGCAGCTTGGTAGACAGGTTTCCCCCTCGCGGTACTGAAGCTTTCTTT,CASSLVDRFPPRGTEAFF
TRBV6-2/TRBV6-3,.,.,TRBJ1-4,TGTGCCAGCAGCGACCGCCAGCGGGATACTGAAAAACTGTTTTTT,CASSDRQRDTEKLFF
TRBV3-1/TRBV3-2,TRBD1,.,TRBJ1-2,TGTGCCAGCAGCCAAGATTTGGGACAGGGTTGGAGCTATGGCTACACCTTC,CASSQDLGQGWSYGYTF
TRBV27,TRBD1,.,TRBJ1-2,TGTGCCAGCAAGGGAGACAGGGCATTAGGCTACACCTTC,CASKGDRALGYTF
TRBV5-4,TRBD2,.,TRBJ2-5,TGTGCCAGCAGCTGGCCCGGTGAAGCGGGGGCAGAGACCCAGTACTTC,CASSWPGEAGAETQYF
TRBV2,TRBD1,.,TRBJ1-2,TGTGCCAGCATGGTGCCCTGGGGGGATTCGACAGGGGCATACGGCTACACCTTC,CASMVPWGDSTGAYGYTF
TRBV6-5,.,.,TRBJ2-7,TGTGCCATCTCCGGTGTCCTAGCCTACGAGCAGTACTTC,CAISGVLAYEQYF